Shown below are 28 T cell receptor beta chains from a single sample sequenced in a study of T cell changes during pregnancy in multiple sclerosis. Profiled with immunoSEQ multiplex PCR; TCRdb holds only in-frame clones, not every one. Among about 68,000 clones, about 90% were seen once, and the ten largest hold 1.1% to 1.5%. This sample comprised peripheral blood, obtained in the second trimester of pregnancy. Source of these receptors: a female donor in good health, enrolled as a control in a pregnancy study.

The rearrangement links TRBV5-1 to TRBJ2-7, with D tentatively TRBD1 (5 bases). CDR3 length: 13 amino acids. CDR1 and CDR2 from the germline V gene are SGHRS and YFSETQ. V was cut by 5 bases and J by 3 bases, with 12 bases left in between. The CDR3 sequence is CASSPGSSYEQYF. The CDR3 DNA follows: TGCGCCAGCAGTCCAGGGTCAAGCTACGAGCAGTACTTC.

The genes are TRBV29-1 and TRBJ2-7; TRBD2 agrees at 9 bases. Germline CDR1 reads SQVTM; CDR2 reads ANQGSEA. J gave up 5 bases and V 5 bases, and 10 bases lay outside the gene matches. This CDR3 region has 14 residues. Here the CDR3 reads CSVLGGRAVDEQYF. The DNA for the CDR3 is TGCAGCGTTCTTGGCGGGAGGGCTGTTGACGAGCAGTACTTC.

The chain joins TRBV7-9 to TRBJ1-2, with D possibly being TRBD1 (6 bases). This CDR3 has 11 residues. V was pared by 5 bases and J by 13 bases, with 14 bases between. The V gene's germline CDR1 is SEHNR and CDR2 FQNEAQ (reference sequence). The CDR3 region has the DNA TGTGCCAGCAGCAGAAAGGGACATCCCACCTTC. The encoded protein is CASSRKGHPTF.

The V call is TRBV6-1, the J call TRBJ2-1, with 10 bases matching TRBD2. V shed 7 bases and J 9 bases; nucleotides not matched to a gene: 12. Per germline, CDR1 MNHNS and CDR2 SASEGT. This CDR3 has 15 amino acids. CDR3 DNA sequence: TGTGCCAGCACCCCCAGGCCTAGCGGGGGAGGTGAGCAGTTCTTC. Residues: CASTPRPSGGGEQFF.

The rearrangement uses TRBV6-5 and TRBJ2-3, with 7 bases identical to TRBD2. Germline assignment: CDR1 MNHEY and CDR2 SVGAGI. The CDR3 loop spans 13 amino acids. V lost 6 bases to trimming and J lost 4 bases; unmatched junction nucleotides: 4. CDR3 sequence: CASRGGGADTQYF. CDR3 DNA sequence: TGTGCCAGCAGGGGGGGAGGGGCAGATACGCAGTATTTT.

The rearrangement joins TRBV28 to TRBJ1-3; tentatively, D is TRBD1 (6 bases). Between the trimmed V and J ends, which lost 4 bases and 5 bases, there was a span of 21 bases. The CDR3 sequence is 17 residues long. The germline gives CDR1 MDHEN, CDR2 SYDVKM. The DNA of the CDR3 is TGTGCCAGCAGTTCCCCGGGACACCGGGGAGTAAGAAACACCATATATTTT. This sequence encodes CASSSPGHRGVRNTIYF.

The chain is built from TRBV28 and TRBJ2-1; 7 nucleotides agree with TRBD1. Germline V gene lookup returns CDR1 MDHEN and CDR2 SYDVKM. With 6 bases clipped from V and 9 bases from J, the junction kept 11 bases outside the gene matches. The CDR3 consists of 14 residues. The CDR3 bases are TGTGCCAGCAGCCCGATTGACAGGGCGGGTGAGCAGTTCTTC. Amino acids: CASSPIDRAGEQFF. Based on the CDR3 plus reference TRBV28 and TRBJ2-1, the full variable domain is DVKVTQSSRYLVKRTGEKVFLECVQDMDHENMFWYRQDPGLGLRLIYFSYDVKMKEKGDIPEGYSVSREKKERFSLILESASTNQTSMYLCASSPIDRAGEQFFGPGTRLTVL.

The rearrangement joins TRBV11-2 to TRBJ2-2; TRBD1 matches at 7 bases. Trimming cost V 1 base and J 4 bases; bases outside gene matches: 9. Germline V gene sequence: CDR1 SGHAT, CDR2 FQNNGV. The CDR3 runs to 17 residues. The CDR3 is CASSLGARGNSTGELFF. The CDR3 DNA is TGTGCCAGCAGCTTAGGGGCCAGGGGGAATTCCACCGGGGAGCTGTTTTTT.

J is TRBJ2-3 and V is TRBV6-4; 8 bases agree with TRBD2. The ends lost 4 bases at V and 2 bases at J; junction bases unmatched: 2. The CDR3 has 14 amino acids. Germline CDR1 is MRHNA and CDR2 is SNTAGT. This CDR3 reads CASSAGGHTDTQYF. Here the CDR3 DNA reads TGTGCCAGCAGTGCGGGGGGGCACACAGATACGCAGTATTTT.

V and J are TRBV28 and TRBJ1-2; a weak D match, TRBD1 (5 bases). The CDR3 runs to 12 residues. Germline CDR1 MDHEN, CDR2 SYDVKM. V lost 6 bases, J lost 6 bases, and 11 bases lay in between. CDR3 nucleotides: TGTGCCAGCAGGAGCGGGGGGAATGGCTACACCTTC. Protein product: CASRSGGNGYTF.

The chain carries TRBV20-1 and TRBJ2-1; TRBD1 might be the D (6 bases). The CDR3 totals 11 residues. Germline CDR1 and CDR2: DFQATT and SNEGSKA (reference sequence). Trimming shortened V by 0 bases and J by 16 bases, and 13 bases separated the two germline ends. The CDR3 DNA reads TGCAGTGCTAGAGAAAACAGGGCGAAATTCTTC. Protein product: CSARENRAKFF.

The chain employs TRBV7-9 and TRBJ2-7; D not certain. The V and J ends lost 7 bases and 3 bases respectively, with 22 bases between them. CDR1 is SEHNR, CDR2 FQNEAQ, per germline (reference sequence). The CDR3 is made up of 16 amino acids. CDR3 nucleotides: TGTGCCAGCACCTCTTCCCTTACGCCCGAGAACTACGAGCAGTACTTC. Encoded protein: CASTSSLTPENYEQYF.

The chain combines TRBV5-1 with TRBJ1-5; 7 bases fit TRBD1. The CDR3 length is 15 residues. Germline CDR1 and CDR2: SGHRS and YFSETQ. V lost 4 bases, J lost 0 bases, and 4 bases stayed unmatched. For the CDR3, the DNA is TGCGCCAGCAGCCGGACAGGCGATAGCAATCAGCCCCAGCATTTT. It specifies CASSRTGDSNQPQHF. Combining the CDR3 with reference TRBV5-1 and TRBJ1-5 gives the whole variable domain KAGVTQTPRYLIKTRGQQVTLSCSPISGHRSVSWYQQTPGQGLQFLFEYFSETQRNKGNFPGRFSGRQFSNSRSEMNVSTLELGDSALYLCASSRTGDSNQPQHFGDGTRLSIL.

The gene calls are TRBV28 and TRBJ2-7; 9 nucleotides agree with TRBD2. V lost 3 bases and J lost 3; bases outside the gene matches: 15. The V gene's germline CDR1 is MDHEN and CDR2 SYDVKM. This CDR3 spans 18 amino acids. CDR3 sequence (DNA): TGTGCCAGCAGTTTGGGCCTTGCGGGTAGCGGGAGCGACTACGAGCAGTACTTC. Protein: CASSLGLAGSGSDYEQYF.

The sample holds a few counts of this clone. The chain is built from TRBV5-6 and TRBJ1-6; 8 nucleotides match TRBD1. Trimming at V came to 4 bases and at J to 8 bases, leaving 11 bases not matched to a gene. The CDR3 covers 16 residues. From germline, CDR1 is SGHDT and CDR2 YYEEEE. CDR3 amino acids: CASSKHRGDWDSPLHF. The CDR3 region has the DNA TGTGCCAGCAGCAAACACAGGGGGGACTGGGATTCACCCCTCCACTTT.

This clone came up once. The V gene is TRBV11-2, the J gene TRBJ2-7; 8 nucleotides align to TRBD2. The CDR3 sequence is 15 residues long. Trimming took 0 bases from V and 2 from J; bases not matched to a gene: 3. The germline gives CDR1 SGHAT, CDR2 FQNNGV. The DNA of the CDR3 is TGTGCCAGCAGCTTAGATTCCGGGGGGGCCTACGAGCAGTACTTC. It yields the protein CASSLDSGGAYEQYF.

The genes are TRBV28 and TRBJ2-3, with D tentatively TRBD1 (6 bases). Per the germline V gene, CDR1 is MDHEN and CDR2 is SYDVKM. The ends were cut back, 6 bases at V and 2 bases at J, with 12 bases in the middle. The CDR3 spans 14 residues. The CDR3 reads CASSLGQYTDTQYF. The CDR3 nucleotides are TGTGCCAGCAGCCTTGGACAGTACACAGATACGCAGTATTTT.

The CDR3 region has the DNA TGTGCCAGCAGTGATAGGGGACAGGGGGCCAGGTTCGGCTATGGCTACACCTTC. Encoded protein: CASSDRGQGARFGYGYTF. The V call is TRBV6-1, the J call TRBJ1-2, with TRBD1 matching 12 bases. The CDR3 extends over 18 amino acids. Germline V gives CDR1 MNHNS, CDR2 SASEGT. Germline trimming cut 3 bases from V and 4 bases from J; bases unmatched to any gene: 12.

V gene TRBV5-4 combines with J gene TRBJ2-7; D possibly corresponds to TRBD2 (5 bases). V gave up 4 bases and J gave up 4 bases, with 15 bases separating them. Germline CDR1 and CDR2: SGHNT and YYREEE (reference sequence). The CDR3 extends over 14 amino acids. The CDR3 loop is CASSPLDGIYEQYF. The DNA for the CDR3 is TGTGCCAGCAGCCCTCTCGACGGGATTTACGAGCAGTACTTC.

This chain links TRBV29-1 with TRBJ2-4, with D perhaps TRBD1 (6 bases). Germline V gene data show CDR1 as SQVTM and CDR2 as ANQGSEA. V was cut by 7 bases and J by 5 bases, with 9 bases left in between. This CDR3 contains 11 residues. CDR3 in amino acids: CSGQGQNIQYF. The DNA of the CDR3 is TGCAGCGGGCAGGGGCAAAACATTCAGTACTTC.

The chain carries TRBV28 and TRBJ2-3; D is unresolved. Deletions cut 7 bases from V and 5 bases from J, with 10 bases between. Germline lookup yields CDR1 MDHEN and CDR2 SYDVKM. The CDR3 runs to 12 residues. The CDR3 sequence is CASTTPGDTQYF. In nucleotides, the CDR3 is TGTGCCAGCACCACACCGGGAGATACGCAGTATTTT.

The chain links TRBV2 to TRBJ2-2, with 10 bases matching TRBD1. The germline V gene encodes CDR1 SNHLY and CDR2 FYNNEI. Trimming at V came to 6 bases and at J to 5 bases, leaving 6 bases not matched to a gene. The CDR3 sequence is 15 residues long. CDR3 nucleotide sequence: TGTGCCAGCAGGGGACAGGGGAGCCCTACCGGGGAGCTGTTTTTT. Protein sequence: CASRGQGSPTGELFF.

The sample holds one count of this clone. The genes are TRBV7-9 and TRBJ2-5; unclear D gene. Trimming stripped 7 bases from V and 5 bases from J, with 23 bases between. Per germline, CDR1 SEHNR and CDR2 FQNEAQ (reference sequence). CDR3 length equals 16 residues. The CDR3 DNA follows: TGTGCCAGCACCCCGCCCGGGTCCTCCTTCGAGGAGACCCAGTACTTC. It yields the protein CASTPPGSSFEETQYF.

As regards this clone: Other DNA variants within this sample encode the same CDR3. The chain employs TRBV27 and TRBJ1-1; 7 bases line up with TRBD1. V shed 7 bases and J 1 base; nucleotides not matched to a gene: 6. CDR1 and CDR2 (germline): MNHEY, SMNVEV (reference sequence). The CDR3 totals 14 residues. As DNA, the CDR3 is TGTGCCAGCAATAGACAGGGCCCGAACACTGAAGCTTTCTTT. Translated, it gives CASNRQGPNTEAFF.

The CDR3 nucleotides read TGTGCCAGCAATCCCACAGGGGCGGGGCTCCAAGAGACCCAGTACTTC. Translation: CASNPTGAGLQETQYF. The rearrangement joins TRBV28 to TRBJ2-5; D possibly corresponds to TRBD1 (7 bases). The CDR3 runs to 16 residues. Germline CDR1 is MDHEN and CDR2 is SYDVKM. Trimming cost V 7 bases and J 1 base, with 19 bases left between them.

The chain uses TRBV4-1 and TRBJ1-3; the D is unclear. The CDR3 consists of 15 residues. The V gene lost 1 base and the J gene lost 0 bases, with 7 bases spanning the gap. The germline V gene has CDR1 MGHRA and CDR2 YSYEKL. The CDR3 is CASSQAAGSGNTIYF. CDR3 nucleotide sequence: TGCGCCAGCAGCCAAGCGGCGGGCTCTGGAAACACCATATATTTT.

This clone appeared once. This sequence joins TRBV13 and TRBJ2-5; D is perhaps TRBD2 (5 bases). This CDR3 has 17 amino acids. V was trimmed by 5 bases and J by 3 bases, leaving 22 bases between them. CDR1 and CDR2 (germline): PRHDT, FYEKMQ (reference sequence). The DNA of the CDR3 is TGTGCCAGCAGCCCCCGGGTTCGGGGTCTATTTGAAGAGACCCAGTACTTC. Protein product: CASSPRVRGLFEETQYF.

The chain joins TRBV18 to TRBJ1-6; 8 bases match TRBD1. V was clipped by 3 bases and J by 5 bases; unmatched bases: 3. This CDR3 has 15 amino acids. CDR1 KGHSH and CDR2 LQKENI come from the germline V gene. CDR3 amino acids: CASSPTQGDNSPLHF. In nucleotides, the CDR3 is TGTGCCAGCTCACCCACACAGGGGGATAATTCACCCCTCCACTTT.